This T cell receptor beta chain was recorded in a study of memory CD4+ T cells and cytomegalovirus serostatus (dated by TCRdb to between 2018 and 2020). Study-level background: The 35 or so healthy Belgian adults in the cohort included 9 who were CMV seropositive and 24 who were CMV seronegative. CD4+ memory TCRbeta repertoires of a Belgian cohort with known cytomegalovirus serostatus were sequenced in order to replicate a published TCR-based CMV serostatus classifier. Results the study describes overall, beyond this receptor: Of 164 previously reported CMV-associated TCRbeta sequences, approximately 70 appeared in the CD4+ memory repertoires, each in one to five individuals. The original-framework classifier achieved a median bootstrapped AUC of approximately 0.95 with a 95% CI of 0.76-1.00 on the Belgian cohort. For predicting CMV serostatus, the median bootstrapped AUC was about 0.95 using the original framework and about 0.89 using a US-trained random forest. Only CD4+CD45RO+ memory cells were sequenced, unlike the original study, which covered naive and memory CD4+ and CD8+ populations. The results were interpreted as suggesting that the CMV-associated TCR signature is largely present in the CD4+ memory repertoire.

The Quick-DNA Microprep Kit was used to extract genomic DNA from the sorted cells. Amplification of TCRbeta DNA was done with the immunoSEQ hsTCRbeta kit, following the protocol from the manufacturer. TCRbeta libraries were sequenced on an Illumina MiSeq instrument. On the authors' methods: Following removal of out-of-frame sequences, roughly 2 million distinct TCRbeta sequences were retained, with an average of approximately 69,000 per individual. Each individual was scored according to the count of more than 150 previously reported CMV-associated TCRbeta sequences and the total productive distinct TCRbeta count. A beta-binomial model was reimplemented in Python, and scikit-learn random forests with default parameters were trained on US cohort data. Classifier performance on the Belgian cohort was summarized as median AUC with percentile confidence intervals over 10,000 bootstrap iterations. What TCRdb holds here is the immuneACCESS table cut down to in-frame rearrangements. Part of the clones is not present; checked against another copy, under half of the missing clones reflect an unresolved V gene, and the others are unexplained. The V and J calls and clone size come from that table; D and trimming were worked out from the DNA. The sample table records under 80,000 clones; approximately 78% of these occur just once. Together, the top ten hold roughly 0.9% of the sample.

A FACSAria II was used to sort memory CD4+ T cells, defined as single viable CD3+CD4+CD8-CD45RO+ cells. CMV serostatus was determined with a Roche Elecsys assay detecting serum IgG against CMV pp150, pp28, p38 and p52. After the samples were thawed, total CD4+ T cells were enriched through positive selection using CD4 magnetic microbeads. The samples came from a different study that was designed specifically to examine the CD4+ T cell memory repertoire. Peripheral blood mononuclear cells were isolated and cryopreserved following standard operating procedures; serum was stored at -80 °C. The staining relied on CD3-PerCP (BW264/56), CD4-APC (RPA-T4), CD45RO-PE (UCHT1) and CD8-Pacific Orange (3B5) antibodies, and Sytox blue was used to exclude non-viable cells. The CDR3 starts with the cysteine, ends with the phenylalanine, and has 15 residues. Here the CDR3 DNA is all that survives: 45 bases in frame from base 1. The V end loses 7 bases and the J end loses 4 bases, and a stretch of 20 bases separates them. The germline V gene supplies CDR1 SGHRS and CDR2 YFSETQ.

This clone was seen once. Its antigen is not yet known. No much larger clonotype is one base removed from it; base qualities were not supplied. This receptor was obtained from an adult in good health and CMV-seronegative. Recombination connected TRBV5-1 to TRBJ2-5, with a tentative D gene TRBD1 over 6 matching bases. Sequences were obtained from memory CD4+ T cells from blood. The DNA sequence reads TGCGCCAGCTCATCCGGGACAACAGAGGGAGAGACCCAGTACTTC. Its protein product is CASSSGTTEGETQYF. Joined to the reference TRBV5-1 and TRBJ2-5 proteins, this CDR3 gives the full variable domain: KAGVTQTPRYLIKTRGQQVTLSCSPISGHRSVSWYQQTPGQGLQFLFEYFSETQRNKGNFPGRFSGRQFSNSRSEMNVSTLELGDSALYLCASSSGTTEGETQYFGPGTRLLVL.